This entry lists 27 T cell receptor beta chains sequenced from one sample in a study of blood T cell repertoires in COVID-19. This table comes from immunoSEQ multiplex PCR, and its TCRdb copy is limited to in-frame clones, with some not included. In the table there are about 250,000 clones, approximately 86% of which are singletons. The specimen was PBMCs or T cells enriched from blood (not recorded which). The receptors come from a woman between 25 and 40 years old with acute COVID-19.

The V call is TRBV28, the J call TRBJ1-2; TRBD1 agrees at 10 bases. With 5 bases clipped from V and 8 bases from J, the junction kept 2 bases outside the gene matches. Germline CDR1 reads MDHEN; CDR2 reads SYDVKM. This CDR3 spans 12 amino acids. CDR3 residues: CASSRDRGGYTF. The CDR3 DNA is TGTGCCAGCAGTAGGGACAGGGGAGGCTACACCTTC.

The sample holds one count of this clone. The chain uses TRBV9 and TRBJ2-1; D is possibly TRBD1 (6 bases). V dropped 1 base and J dropped 9 bases, with 20 bases sitting between them. The germline V gene has CDR1 SGDLS and CDR2 YYNGEE. This CDR3 comprises 16 residues. For the CDR3, the DNA is TGTGCCAGCAGCGTATCCGGGACACGTAGATTCAGTGAGCAGTTCTTC. Translation: CASSVSGTRRFSEQFF. Based on the CDR3 plus reference TRBV9 and TRBJ2-1, the full variable domain is DSGVTQTPKHLITATGQRVTLRCSPRSGDLSVYWYQQSLDQGLQFLIQYYNGEERAKGNILERFSAQQFPDLHSELNLSSLELGDSALYFCASSVSGTRRFSEQFFGPGTRLTVL.

The chain joins TRBV24-1 to TRBJ2-1; 9 bases map to TRBD2. J was trimmed by 7 bases and V by 7 bases; bases with no gene match: 7. CDR1 and CDR2 (germline): KGHDR, SFDVKD. This CDR3 has 14 residues. The CDR3 DNA is TGTGCCACCAGCAGAGCGGGAGGAGGGAATGAGCAGTTCTTC. This codes for CATSRAGGGNEQFF.

This clone appeared a single time. The J gene is TRBJ1-6, the V gene TRBV5-1, with TRBD1 matching 9 bases. With V trimmed by 5 bases and J by 10 bases, 10 bases remained unmatched. Germline values: CDR1 SGHRS, CDR2 YFSETQ. The CDR3 covers 15 residues. The CDR3 bases are TGCGCCAGCAGAAGGTGGGGACAGGGAGGATCACCCCTCCACTTT. This sequence encodes CASRRWGQGGSPLHF.

CDR3 nucleotides: TGTGCCAGCAGCTCGACAGGGAGCTATGGCTACACCTTC. The encoded protein is CASSSTGSYGYTF. The chain employs TRBV16 and TRBJ1-2; TRBD1 matches 7 bases. The CDR3 is 13 amino acids. CDR1 and CDR2 from the germline V gene are KGHSY and FQNENV. Trimming removed 5 bases from V and 4 bases from J; junction bases left unmatched: 4.

The chain joins TRBV24-1 to TRBJ1-2; 7 nucleotides line up with TRBD1. V shed 7 bases and J 4 bases; nucleotides not matched to a gene: 14. CDR1 KGHDR and CDR2 SFDVKD come from the germline V gene. This CDR3 is built from 16 residues. DNA of the CDR3: TGTGCCACCAGAAGTCTCCGGGACAGAGATCTCTATGGCTACACCTTC. It is translated as CATRSLRDRDLYGYTF.

The chain has TRBV24-1 and TRBJ1-3, with unresolved D. This CDR3 is built from 13 residues. The V gene's germline CDR1 is KGHDR and CDR2 SFDVKD. V was pared by 8 bases and J by 1 base, with 8 bases between. The CDR3 nucleotides read TGTGCCACCACCCCGGGTTCTGGAAACACCATATATTTT. This encodes CATTPGSGNTIYF.

V and J are TRBV19 and TRBJ1-4; TRBD1 matches at 9 bases. With 7 bases clipped from V and 4 bases from J, the junction kept 4 bases outside the gene matches. Germline V gene data show CDR1 as LNHDA and CDR2 as SQIVND (reference sequence). The CDR3 sequence is 14 residues long. CDR3 in amino acids: CASTVTGGNEKLFF. The CDR3 coding sequence is TGTGCCAGTACCGTGACAGGGGGTAATGAAAAACTGTTTTTT.

This clone was recorded a few times. The chain has TRBV27 and TRBJ1-2, with 9 bases matching TRBD1. Germline CDR1 MNHEY, CDR2 SMNVEV (reference sequence). The CDR3 has 13 amino acids. J lost 8 bases, V lost 4 bases, and 5 bases had no gene match. The CDR3 loop is CASSSTGGIGYTF. CDR3 coding DNA: TGTGCCAGCAGTTCCACAGGGGGCATCGGCTACACCTTC.

The chain joins TRBV19 to TRBJ1-2; D gene uncertain. The CDR3 spans 13 residues. CDR1 LNHDA and CDR2 SQIVND come from the germline V gene (reference sequence). V gave up 2 bases and J gave up 2 bases, with 6 bases separating them. CDR3 nucleotide sequence: TGTGCCAGTAGTATACAGATCAACTATGGCTACACCTTC. Protein product: CASSIQINYGYTF.

CDR3 loop: CASTGSKNIQYF. CDR3 nucleotides: TGTGCCAGCACGGGATCCAAAAACATTCAGTACTTC. V is TRBV12-3 or TRBV12-4 and J is TRBJ2-4; the D gene is possibly TRBD2 (5 bases). The CDR3 sequence is 12 residues long. Trimming took off 7 bases at V and 2 bases at J, with 6 bases between the two ends.

The chain links TRBV11-3 to TRBJ2-7; 9 nucleotides match TRBD2. V shed 4 bases and J 7 bases; nucleotides not matched to a gene: 5. CDR3 length equals 13 residues. Germline loops: CDR1 SGHNT, CDR2 YENEEA. CDR3 bases: TGTGCCAGCAGCTCACGGAGCGGGGGGGAGCAGTACTTC. Its translation is CASSSRSGGEQYF.

The V and J genes are TRBV7-9 and TRBJ2-7; perhaps TRBD1 as D (5 bases). The germline CDR1 and CDR2 sequences are SEHNR and FQNEAQ (reference sequence). The V gene lost 5 bases and the J gene lost 5 bases, with 10 bases spanning the gap. The CDR3 length is 12 residues. DNA for the CDR3: TGTGCCAGCAGCCGTCAGGGAAACGAGCAGTACTTC. Amino acid sequence: CASSRQGNEQYF.

This clone was counted once. The chain recombines TRBV2 with TRBJ1-1, with D hard to call. Germline loops: CDR1 SNHLY, CDR2 FYNNEI. The V gene lost 7 bases and the J gene lost 8 bases, with 11 bases spanning the gap. The CDR3 consists of 11 residues. The CDR3 bases are TGTGCCAGCACGGCGAGGGAGGAAGCTTTCTTT. It encodes CASTAREEAFF.

J is TRBJ2-5 and V is TRBV11-2; TRBD2 matches at 8 bases. The CDR3 length is 15 residues. Per germline, CDR1 SGHAT and CDR2 FQNNGV. Trimming removed 7 bases from V and 2 bases from J; junction bases left unmatched: 9. CDR3: CASNPRRGDQETQYF. The CDR3 nucleotides are TGTGCCAGCAACCCAAGGCGGGGGGATCAAGAGACCCAGTACTTC.

V usage is TRBV9 and J usage is TRBJ1-1; a weak D match, TRBD1 (5 bases). Germline values: CDR1 SGDLS, CDR2 YYNGEE. The CDR3 sequence is 14 residues long. V was clipped by 1 base and J by 4 bases, with 11 bases between them. CDR3 in DNA: TGTGCCAGCAGCGTAACCCCACAGGCCACTGAAGCTTTCTTT. It encodes CASSVTPQATEAFF.

The V and J genes are TRBV12-3 or TRBV12-4 and TRBJ1-2, with D unclear. The length of the CDR3 is 12 residues. The V and J ends lost 2 bases and 4 bases respectively, with 5 bases between them. The CDR3 loop is CASSLRGYGYTF. The CDR3 bases are TGTGCCAGCAGTTTACGGGGCTATGGCTACACCTTC.

This rearrangement joins TRBV28 to TRBJ2-5; 8 bases line up with TRBD2. CDR1 is MDHEN and CDR2 is SYDVKM in the germline V gene. After removal of 3 bases from V and 5 bases from J, the junction contained 17 bases not matched to a gene. CDR3 length: 18 residues. The CDR3 sequence: CASSFRGPLTGGHETQYF. CDR3 nucleotide sequence: TGTGCCAGCAGTTTTAGGGGACCTTTGACGGGAGGGCATGAGACCCAGTACTTC.

The gene calls are TRBV28 and TRBJ1-4; D remains unclear. The CDR3 is 12 amino acids. CDR1 MDHEN and CDR2 SYDVKM come from the germline V gene. Trimming took off 4 bases at V and 5 bases at J, with 5 bases between the two ends. The chain's CDR3 is CASSSGNEKLFF. The CDR3 nucleotides read TGTGCCAGCAGTTCCGGGAATGAAAAACTGTTTTTT.

This chain links TRBV18 with TRBJ1-2, with D uncertain. This CDR3 contains 15 residues. CDR1 is KGHSH and CDR2 is LQKENI in the germline V gene. V shed 4 bases and J shed 5 bases, with 17 bases lying between them. The CDR3 here is CASSLQRSILYGYTF. Written as DNA, the CDR3 is TGTGCCAGCTCACTCCAGCGTTCGATATTGTATGGCTACACCTTC.

As to this clone: Other nucleotide sequences in the sample specify the same CDR3. V and J are TRBV3-1 (or the pseudogene TRBV3-2) and TRBJ2-3, with TRBD2 as a possible D gene (5 bases). The V gene's germline CDR1 is LGHDT and CDR2 YNNKEL (reference sequence). The CDR3 totals 15 residues. V was cut by 0 bases and J by 6 bases, with 13 bases left in between. The CDR3 sequence: CASSQDRLAGDTQYF. Here the CDR3 DNA reads TGTGCCAGCAGCCAAGATAGGTTGGCGGGCGATACGCAGTATTTT.

The chain employs TRBV12-1 and TRBJ2-5; the DNA was not compared with TRBD1, the D call given in the table. TRBV12-1 is deemed a pseudogene. CDR3 length equals 14 residues. The CDR3 sequence: CASSFAGQGVTQYF. Here the CDR3 DNA reads TGTGCCAGCAGCTTTGCGGGTCAGGGGGTGACCCAGTACTTC.

The J gene is TRBJ1-4, the V gene TRBV7-8; D is unresolved. This CDR3 has 14 amino acids. Germline-derived CDR1 and CDR2 are SGHVS and FQNEAQ. V was clipped by 5 bases and J by 5 bases, with 12 bases between them. The CDR3 DNA is TGTGCCAGCAGCCCGATACGGGGAAATGAAAAACTGTTTTTT. This gives the protein CASSPIRGNEKLFF.

This chain uses TRBV28 with TRBJ2-7, with a possible D match to TRBD2 (6 bases). Trimming cost V 4 bases and J 2 bases, with 21 bases left between them. Germline values: CDR1 MDHEN, CDR2 SYDVKM. The CDR3 runs 17 residues. The CDR3 loop reads CASSWFVGGDDPYEQYF. The CDR3 DNA sequence: TGTGCCAGCAGTTGGTTTGTCGGAGGGGACGACCCCTACGAGCAGTACTTC. Based on the CDR3 plus reference TRBV28 and TRBJ2-7, the full variable domain is DVKVTQSSRYLVKRTGEKVFLECVQDMDHENMFWYRQDPGLGLRLIYFSYDVKMKEKGDIPEGYSVSREKKERFSLILESASTNQTSMYLCASSWFVGGDDPYEQYFGPGTRLTVT.

The chain couples TRBV25-1 to TRBJ2-1; 9 nucleotides match TRBD1. Germline loops: CDR1 MGHDK, CDR2 SYGVNS. The CDR3 is 18 amino acids. V dropped 7 bases and J dropped 1; count of bases not matched to a gene: 14. CDR3 in amino acids: CASTSGTGFGASYNEQFF. CDR3 coding DNA: TGTGCCAGCACTTCCGGGACAGGGTTTGGGGCTTCCTACAATGAGCAGTTCTTC.

The chain recombines TRBV12-3 or TRBV12-4 with TRBJ2-7, with a possible D match to TRBD1 (5 bases). V was cut by 10 bases and J by 2 bases, with 15 bases left in between. This CDR3 is 13 amino acids long. In DNA form, the CDR3 reads TGTGCCACCTCCTGGGGCTCTACCTACGAGCAGTACTTC. Protein: CATSWGSTYEQYF.

The rearrangement joins TRBV27 to TRBJ2-3; 10 positions match TRBD2. Trimming took 4 bases from V and 5 from J; bases not matched to a gene: 9. CDR1 and CDR2 from the germline V gene are MNHEY and SMNVEV (reference sequence). CDR3 length: 16 residues. CDR3 nucleotide sequence: TGTGCCAGCAGTTCTCCAGCGGGGGGGCTGGGAGATACGCAGTATTTT. Translation gives CASSSPAGGLGDTQYF.